This T cell receptor (beta chain) was captured by sequencing in a study of blood T cell repertoires in COVID-19. Germline CDR1 SGDLS, CDR2 YYNGEE. This CDR3 is 16 amino acids long. The V end was cut by 4 bases, the J end by 1 base, with 17 bases between. Repertoires were generated with immunoSEQ multiplex PCR, while TCRdb's copy carries only in-frame clones and drops some. The data hold 200,000 to 250,000 clones, with about 85% observed a single time. The table lists this clone with a count of one. The receptor was derived from a woman under 30 who had recovered from COVID-19. The chain carries TRBV9 and TRBJ1-1, with TRBD1 as a possible D gene (6 bases). What was sequenced was peripheral blood. CDR3 loop: CASSPLTTGWNTEAFF. The DNA of the CDR3 is TGTGCCAGCAGCCCCCTAACGACAGGATGGAACACTGAAGCTTTCTTT. The full variable domain, in which reference TRBV9 and TRBJ1-1 provide the parts outside the CDR3, is DSGVTQTPKHLITATGQRVTLRCSPRSGDLSVYWYQQSLDQGLQFLIQYYNGEERAKGNILERFSAQQFPDLHSELNLSSLELGDSALYFCASSPLTTGWNTEAFFGQGTRLTVV.